These 18 T cell receptor beta chains share one sample of origin, sequenced in a study of blood T cell repertoires in COVID-19. The table came from immunoSEQ multiplex PCR; TCRdb's copy has only in-frame clones and leaves some out. Counted here are about 78,000 clones, 90% occurring once; the ten biggest clones make up 0.8% to 1.3%. Sequenced input: peripheral blood. These receptors originate from a woman in her 50s in a cohort sampled during active COVID-19.

This chain uses TRBV9 with TRBJ2-2; D is perhaps TRBD2 (5 bases). CDR1 SGDLS and CDR2 YYNGEE come from the germline V gene. The CDR3 loop spans 16 amino acids. Trimming took 0 bases from V and 3 from J, leaving 12 bases between them. CDR3 coding DNA: TGTGCCAGCAGCGTAGAGAAGCGGCACTACACCGGGGAGCTGTTTTTT. As protein: CASSVEKRHYTGELFF.

The chain links TRBV18 to TRBJ2-1; TRBD2 agrees at 12 bases. The CDR3 runs 15 residues. Looked up from germline, CDR1 is KGHSH and CDR2 is LQKENI. The trim removed 4 bases at V and 9 bases at J, leaving 7 bases unmatched. For the CDR3, the DNA is TGTGCCAGCTCACTCGAACTACTAGCGGGAGGTGAGCAGTTCTTC. Amino acid sequence: CASSLELLAGGEQFF.

This clone appeared a single time. This chain joins TRBV6-6 and TRBJ2-1, with 8 bases that match TRBD1. The germline V gene has CDR1 MNHNY and CDR2 SVGAGI (reference sequence). The CDR3 is made up of 16 amino acids. With V trimmed by 5 bases and J by 0 bases, 6 bases remained unmatched. This CDR3 reads CASSPQGASSYNEQFF. The DNA of the CDR3 is TGTGCCAGCAGTCCCCAGGGGGCGAGCTCCTACAATGAGCAGTTCTTC.

This rearrangement joins TRBV5-5 to TRBJ2-6, with 7 bases matching TRBD1. Trimming at V came to 0 bases and at J to 1 base, leaving 7 bases not matched to a gene. The germline CDR1 and CDR2 sequences are SGHKS and YYEKEE (reference sequence). The CDR3 extends over 18 amino acids. The CDR3 coding sequence is TGTGCCAGCAGCTTGGCTTACGCAGGGGGATCTGGGGCCAACGTCCTGACTTTC. Translation: CASSLAYAGGSGANVLTF.

The V and J genes are TRBV5-6 and TRBJ1-6, with 10 bases fitting TRBD1. Trimming cost V 5 bases and J 12 bases; bases outside gene matches: 11. In germline, CDR1 is SGHDT, CDR2 YYEEEE. This CDR3 is built from 15 residues. CDR3 nucleotide sequence: TGTGCCAGCAGTGGAGGACAGGGGGAGGTCGAACCCCTCCACTTT. Protein: CASSGGQGEVEPLHF.

V is TRBV7-9 and J is TRBJ2-1, with 10 bases matching TRBD2. Germline CDR1 SEHNR, CDR2 FQNEAQ (reference sequence). The ends lost 4 bases at V and 6 bases at J; junction bases unmatched: 12. This CDR3 region has 17 residues. CDR3 in amino acids: CASSYYTGTSDPNEQFF. CDR3 coding DNA: TGTGCCAGCAGCTACTACACCGGGACTAGCGACCCCAATGAGCAGTTCTTC.

The chain is built from TRBV28 and TRBJ2-3; D might be TRBD2 (5 bases). Germline V CDR1 and CDR2: MDHEN, SYDVKM. The CDR3 is 15 amino acids. Trimming stripped 3 bases from V and 2 bases from J, with 12 bases between. The CDR3 DNA reads as TGTGCCAGCAGTTTGGCCCGGGGAGTCACAGATACGCAGTATTTT. Translating gives CASSLARGVTDTQYF.

The chain uses TRBV28 and TRBJ1-5; D gene unclear. The CDR3 is made up of 16 amino acids. Germline V CDR1 and CDR2: MDHEN, SYDVKM. V was pared by 2 bases and J by 0 bases, with 11 bases between. The CDR3 bases are TGTGCCAGCAGTTTAGGTTCGGGGTATAGCAATCAGCCCCAGCATTTT. This sequence encodes CASSLGSGYSNQPQHF.

J is TRBJ2-1 and V is TRBV27; tentatively, D is TRBD2 (7 bases). Germline V gene data show CDR1 as MNHEY and CDR2 as SMNVEV (reference sequence). The length of the CDR3 is 14 residues. Trimming shortened V by 3 bases and J by 9 bases, and 15 bases separated the two germline ends. Written as DNA, the CDR3 is TGTGCCAGCAGTTTGTTACAGGGAGGGAGTGAGCAGTTCTTC. Translating gives CASSLLQGGSEQFF.

V and J are TRBV3-1 (or the pseudogene TRBV3-2) and TRBJ2-1; D gene ambiguous. V was shortened by 7 bases and J by 5 bases, with 15 bases between the two germline ends. There are 14 residues in the CDR3. Germline V CDR1 and CDR2: LGHDT, YNNKEL (reference sequence). The CDR3 DNA reads as TGTGCCAGCACCCCCCCCTATGCGGACAATGAGCAGTTCTTC. Amino acids: CASTPPYADNEQFF.

This chain connects TRBV11-2 to TRBJ2-5; D remains unclear. CDR3 length: 11 residues. Germline loops: CDR1 SGHAT, CDR2 FQNNGV. V was trimmed by 3 bases and J by 5 bases, leaving 4 bases between them. Here the CDR3 DNA reads TGTGCCAGCAGCTTTCGGGAGACCCAGTACTTC. Protein: CASSFRETQYF.

This chain links TRBV6-5 with TRBJ1-2; D uncertain. The V end lost 2 bases, the J end lost 7 bases, and 11 bases lay between the germline ends. The CDR3 has 13 residues. Germline CDR1 reads MNHEY; CDR2 reads SVGAGI. CDR3 DNA sequence: TGTGCCAGCAGTTACGCCCCAGGAATTGGCTACACCTTC. Protein product: CASSYAPGIGYTF.

The chain links TRBV5-1 to TRBJ2-5; possibly TRBD2 for D (5 bases). Looked up from germline, CDR1 is SGHRS and CDR2 is YFSETQ. V dropped 4 bases and J dropped 0 bases, with 13 bases sitting between them. The CDR3 loop spans 15 amino acids. The CDR3 spells CASSLDPGYQETQYF. The CDR3 DNA reads as TGCGCCAGCAGCCTCGATCCGGGGTACCAAGAGACCCAGTACTTC.

The gene calls are TRBV28 and TRBJ1-3; the D is unclear. Trimming removed 4 bases at V and 0 bases at J, with 13 bases between. CDR3 size: 16 residues. The germline V gene encodes CDR1 MDHEN and CDR2 SYDVKM. The CDR3 reads CASSSAGRGSGNTIYF. CDR3 sequence (DNA): TGTGCCAGCAGTTCGGCCGGGAGAGGCTCTGGAAACACCATATATTTT.

This CDR3 is CASSPSLPAAQYF. CDR3 sequence (DNA): TGTGCCAGCAGCCCCTCCCTCCCGGCGGCGCAGTATTTT. This chain uses TRBV14 with TRBJ2-3; no reliable D call. This CDR3 contains 13 residues. Trimming stripped 4 bases from V and 10 bases from J, with 15 bases between. CDR1 SGHDN and CDR2 FVKESK come from the germline V gene.

The chain joins TRBV5-5 to TRBJ1-5; D is possibly TRBD1 (5 bases). This CDR3 region has 15 residues. Looked up from germline, CDR1 is SGHKS and CDR2 is YYEKEE (reference sequence). Trimming removed 7 bases from V and 4 bases from J, with 18 bases in between. The CDR3 here is CASPPGGTSNQPQHF. The CDR3 nucleotides are TGTGCCAGCCCCCCTGGGGGGACCTCTAATCAGCCCCAGCATTTT.

The gene calls are TRBV7-9 and TRBJ1-1; D is ambiguous. The CDR3 is made up of 11 amino acids. Germline-derived CDR1 and CDR2 are SEHNR and FQNEAQ (reference sequence). The V and J ends lost 2 bases and 10 bases respectively, with 8 bases between them. CDR3: CASSLQRGAFF. The CDR3 nucleotides read TGTGCCAGCAGCTTACAGCGGGGAGCTTTCTTT.

This sequence joins TRBV27 and TRBJ2-2, with no clear D. This CDR3 spans 15 amino acids. Trimming pared 4 bases from V and 1 base from J, leaving 10 bases between. Germline V gene data show CDR1 as MNHEY and CDR2 as SMNVEV (reference sequence). The CDR3 region is CASSYSGWNTGELFF. The CDR3 DNA follows: TGTGCCAGCAGTTATTCAGGCTGGAACACCGGGGAGCTGTTTTTT.